Below, 26 T cell receptor beta chains from the same sample are listed, as sequenced in a study of T-cell memory formation after mild COVID-19. One entry per CDR3 protein, called by TCRdb with MiXCR from the 5' RACE reads. The table includes 470,000 or so distinct CDR3 sequences, 15% to 20% detected once. Sequenced sample: PBMCs or a T cell subset sorted from them (not recorded which). The receptors stem from an adult woman who had mild COVID-19 (a few samples of this study predate the infection). Cell type and time point are not known.

This clonotype was seen ten or more times. The CDR3 reads CASSLTGLAGDEQFF. The CDR3 bases are TGTGCCAGCAGCTTAACGGGGCTAGCGGGAGATGAGCAGTTCTTC. J is TRBJ2-1 and V is TRBV7-2, with 10 bases that match TRBD2. The CDR3 is 15 amino acids. V gave up 2 bases and J gave up 8 bases; unmatched junction bases: 6. Germline values: CDR1 SGHTA, CDR2 FQGNSA.

J is TRBJ1-4 and V is TRBV5-5; D remains unclear. CDR3 length: 13 amino acids. Deletions cut 4 bases from V and 2 bases from J, with 6 bases between. The V gene's germline CDR1 is SGHKS and CDR2 YYEKEE (reference sequence). The CDR3 DNA sequence: TGTGCCAGCAGCCTCGTCACTAATGAAAAACTGTTTTTT. This gives the protein CASSLVTNEKLFF.

The gene calls are TRBV11-2 and TRBJ2-1; 11 bases map to TRBD2. The J segment lost 13 bases and the V segment lost 5 bases, leaving 7 bases of the junction unmatched. Germline assignment: CDR1 SGHAT and CDR2 FQNNGV. The CDR3 has 13 residues. The CDR3 reads CASSGQGLAVQFF. CDR3 coding DNA: TGTGCCAGCAGCGGGCAGGGACTAGCGGTCCAGTTCTTC.

This clonotype was seen repeatedly, ten times or more. V and J are TRBV7-8 and TRBJ2-7, with D possibly matching TRBD1 (5 bases). The CDR3 runs 14 residues. Germline V gene data show CDR1 as SGHVS and CDR2 as FQNEAQ. The V gene lost 5 bases and the J gene lost 2 bases, with 13 bases spanning the gap. CDR3 in amino acids: CASSQRTDTYEQYF. The DNA for the CDR3 is TGTGCCAGCAGCCAGAGGACGGACACCTACGAGCAGTACTTC.

The V gene is TRBV28, the J gene TRBJ1-1; D might be TRBD1 (6 bases). CDR1 is MDHEN and CDR2 is SYDVKM in the germline V gene. The CDR3 consists of 15 residues. Trimming stripped 5 bases from V and 4 bases from J, with 17 bases between. CDR3 sequence reads: CASSTTGRLSTEAFF. CDR3 sequence (DNA): TGTGCCAGCAGTACCACAGGGAGGTTGAGCACTGAAGCTTTCTTT.

This clonotype was seen only a few times. A read error may be the cause here, since a much bigger clone is one base away. This rearrangement joins TRBV7-9 to TRBJ2-5; D gene ambiguous. V lost 3 bases and J 5 bases, leaving 1 base between the germline ends. This CDR3 spans 10 amino acids. CDR1 SEHNR and CDR2 FQNEAQ come from the germline V gene (reference sequence). CDR3 bases: TGTGCCAGCAGCTTCGAGACCCAGTACTTC. Amino acid sequence: CASSFETQYF.

The chain employs TRBV6-2 or TRBV6-3 and TRBJ2-2; D uncertain. The CDR3 length is 18 residues. CDR1 and CDR2 from the germline V gene are MNHEY and SVGEGT. Deletions cut 0 bases from V and 4 bases from J, with 18 bases between. CDR3 region: CASSYSSRAPSGTGELFF. CDR3 in DNA: TGTGCCAGCAGTTACTCGAGCAGAGCGCCCTCGGGCACCGGGGAGCTGTTTTTT.

The chain recombines TRBV29-1 with TRBJ2-1; the match to TRBD2 covers 10 bases. With V trimmed by 8 bases and J by 4 bases, 5 bases remained unmatched. Germline CDR1 SQVTM, CDR2 ANQGSEA. There are 13 residues in the CDR3. This CDR3 is CSLLAGAYNEQFF. CDR3 bases: TGCAGCCTTCTAGCGGGAGCTTACAATGAGCAGTTCTTC.

This clonotype was seen a handful of times. The gene calls are TRBV12-3 or TRBV12-4 and TRBJ2-5; TRBD1 or TRBD2 may be the D gene (7 bases each). V lost 4 bases and J 5 bases, leaving 11 bases between the germline ends. The CDR3 is 13 residues long. The CDR3, as DNA: TGTGCCAGCAGTTCAGGGGGGGATGAGACCCAGTACTTC. Amino acid sequence: CASSSGGDETQYF.

This clonotype was seen more than once but under ten times. V usage is TRBV4-1 and J usage is TRBJ1-2; D not resolved. The germline gives CDR1 MGHRA, CDR2 YSYEKL. V gave up 3 bases and J gave up 2 bases, with 10 bases separating them. CDR3 length: 14 residues. The DNA of the CDR3 is TGCGCCAGCAGCCAGGACCGATACAACTATGGCTACACCTTC. This encodes CASSQDRYNYGYTF.

This clonotype was seen at least ten times. This sequence joins TRBV12-3 or TRBV12-4 and TRBJ1-1; weak D call: TRBD1 (6 bases). V gave up 3 bases and J gave up 7 bases, with 12 bases separating them. This CDR3 is built from 13 residues. CDR3 in DNA: TGTGCCAGCAGTTTCAGGTGGGGGCTTGAAGCTTTCTTT. This encodes CASSFRWGLEAFF.

This clonotype was seen more than once but under ten times. The chain has TRBV5-1 and TRBJ1-6; tentative D call: TRBD1 (6 bases). The germline V and J ends were trimmed by 0 bases and 8 bases, with 15 bases remaining between them. The CDR3 covers 16 residues. The germline V gene encodes CDR1 SGHRS and CDR2 YFSETQ. In nucleotides, the CDR3 is TGCGCCAGCAGCTTGGCCGGGGCAGGGGTCCATTCACCCCTCCACTTT. Encoded protein: CASSLAGAGVHSPLHF.

The chain employs TRBV24-1 and TRBJ2-7; no clear D. CDR1 and CDR2 from the germline V gene are KGHDR and SFDVKD. This CDR3 spans 13 amino acids. The V and J ends lost 4 bases and 4 bases respectively, with 10 bases between them. The CDR3 bases are TGTGCCACCAGTGACTCCGGGTCTTACGAGCAGTACTTC. Protein: CATSDSGSYEQYF.

This clonotype showed up just a few times. The chain's CDR3 is CASSWTSGGIYNEQFF. The CDR3 region has the DNA TGTGCCAGCAGTTGGACTAGCGGGGGGATCTACAATGAGCAGTTCTTC. V and J are TRBV12-3 or TRBV12-4 and TRBJ2-1; TRBD2 matches 14 bases. CDR3 length: 16 residues. Trimming removed 4 bases from V and 3 bases from J; junction bases left unmatched: 2.

This clonotype showed up many times. The V and J genes are TRBV29-1 and TRBJ2-1, with D perhaps being TRBD1 or TRBD2 (5 bases each). CDR1 and CDR2 from the germline V gene are SQVTM and ANQGSEA. CDR3 length: 11 amino acids. V was pared by 5 bases and J by 9 bases, with 11 bases between. CDR3 nucleotide sequence: TGCAGCGTTCGGGACCTCGCTGAGCAGTTCTTC. Protein sequence: CSVRDLAEQFF.

The CDR3 loop reads CASSYSLNQVISSGANVLTF. The CDR3 nucleotides are TGTGCCAGCAGTTACTCGCTTAATCAGGTGATCAGCTCTGGGGCCAACGTCCTGACTTTC. V is TRBV6-2 or TRBV6-3 and J is TRBJ2-6; D gene unclear. The CDR3 is made up of 20 amino acids. Germline loops: CDR1 MNHEY, CDR2 SVGEGT. The V gene lost 0 bases and the J gene lost 0 bases, with 18 bases spanning the gap.

This rearrangement joins TRBV11-2 to TRBJ2-7; the match to TRBD2 covers 13 bases. Germline V CDR1 and CDR2: SGHAT, FQNNGV. This CDR3 is 19 amino acids long. The junction had 12 bases not matched to a gene; V was cut back by 1 base and J by 3 bases. CDR3 bases: TGTGCCAGCAGCTTAGGACTAGCGGGAGGAAGGGGGTCCAGCTACGAGCAGTACTTC. It translates to CASSLGLAGGRGSSYEQYF.

The rearrangement links TRBV20-1 to TRBJ1-1; D gene unclear. Trimming left V 1 base short and J 1 base short, with 10 bases between. Germline assignment: CDR1 DFQATT and CDR2 SNEGSKA (reference sequence). The CDR3 spans 14 residues. Here the CDR3 DNA reads TGCAGTGCTAGAGGAGGGCCCCCGAACACTGAAGCTTTCTTT. This sequence encodes CSARGGPPNTEAFF.

In its sample, this clonotype was seen a few times. The chain is built from TRBV7-9 and TRBJ2-7; D is ambiguous. V gave up 1 base and J gave up 2 bases, with 6 bases separating them. From germline, CDR1 is SEHNR and CDR2 FQNEAQ (reference sequence). The CDR3 runs 13 residues. CDR3 bases: TGTGCCAGCAGCTTAGGATTTGCCTACGAGCAGTACTTC. This codes for CASSLGFAYEQYF.

This clonotype was counted only a few times. V usage is TRBV6-2 or TRBV6-3 and J usage is TRBJ2-1, with D possibly TRBD2 on 5 matching bases. V was pared by 8 bases and J by 8 bases, with 16 bases between. The germline gives CDR1 MNHEY, CDR2 SVGEGT. The CDR3 is 13 amino acids. The CDR3 here is CASGPAGSDEQFF. The DNA for the CDR3 is TGTGCCAGCGGACCGGCGGGTTCCGATGAGCAGTTCTTC.

The gene calls are TRBV7-9 and TRBJ2-7, with D possibly being TRBD1 or TRBD2 (5 bases each). The CDR3 is 15 residues long. Germline lookup yields CDR1 SEHNR and CDR2 FQNEAQ (reference sequence). The V end lost 2 bases, the J end lost 5 bases, and 16 bases lay between the germline ends. The CDR3 loop is CASSLQPSGLHEQYF. The CDR3 DNA is TGTGCCAGCAGCTTACAACCCTCGGGGCTCCACGAGCAGTACTTC.

This clonotype has only a few counts. This chain uses TRBV5-4 with TRBJ1-1; 7 positions agree with TRBD1. V shed 5 bases, J shed 4 bases, and the junction held 8 bases outside the gene matches. Germline lookup yields CDR1 SGHNT and CDR2 YYREEE (reference sequence). This CDR3 is 14 amino acids long. CDR3 loop: CASRPQGEGTEAFF. The CDR3 DNA follows: TGTGCCAGCAGACCCCAGGGGGAGGGCACTGAAGCTTTCTTT.

The genes are TRBV20-1 and TRBJ1-2; TRBD1 aligns across 8 bases. The length of the CDR3 is 12 residues. Trimming took 5 bases from V and 5 from J; bases not matched to a gene: 4. Germline CDR1 DFQATT, CDR2 SNEGSKA (reference sequence). The CDR3 DNA is TGCAGTGCTTTGACAGGGGCATATGGCTACACCTTC. It is translated as CSALTGAYGYTF.

This clonotype was observed a few times. The chain is built from TRBV29-1 and TRBJ2-3; TRBD2 matches at 12 bases. Germline V lookup: CDR1 SQVTM, CDR2 ANQGSEA. The CDR3 is 17 amino acids. Trimming removed 0 bases from V and 5 bases from J; junction bases left unmatched: 9. CDR3 region: CSVEELASGRVGDTQYF. In DNA form, the CDR3 reads TGCAGCGTTGAAGAGTTGGCTAGCGGGAGGGTAGGAGATACGCAGTATTTT.

The chain has TRBV4-3 and TRBJ2-1; D assignment may be TRBD1 or TRBD2 (5 bases each). Germline V gene data show CDR1 as LGHNA and CDR2 as YSLEER. V lost 3 bases to trimming and J lost 0 bases, with 6 bases between them. This CDR3 comprises 14 residues. The CDR3 DNA sequence: TGCGCCAGCAGCCACGGGACCTCCTACAATGAGCAGTTCTTC. It codes for CASSHGTSYNEQFF.

The rearrangement links TRBV6-5 to TRBJ2-7, with 7 positions matching TRBD2. With 6 bases clipped from V and 2 bases from J, the junction kept 1 base outside the gene matches. CDR3 size: 12 residues. Per the germline V gene, CDR1 is MNHEY and CDR2 is SVGAGI. The CDR3 nucleotides are TGTGCCAGCAGGGCGGGAGCCTACGAGCAGTACTTC. Translation: CASRAGAYEQYF.